Shown below are 17 T cell receptor beta chains from a single sample sequenced in a study of cytotoxic CD8 clonotypes in ibrutinib-treated CLL. Assay: immunoSEQ multiplex PCR; the TCRdb copy retains only in-frame clones and omits some. Of around 300,000 clones listed, around four fifths are singletons. The sequenced sample was PBMCs, obtained before ibrutinib treatment. Receptors originate from a human donor with chronic lymphocytic leukemia.

CDR3 bases: TGTGCCAGCAGCCCCTCCCAGGCTGCAGGGGAAAACATTCAGTACTTC. Translated: CASSPSQAAGENIQYF. This chain connects TRBV7-6 to TRBJ2-4, with D perhaps matching TRBD1 (6 bases). Looked up from germline, CDR1 is SGHVS and CDR2 is FNYEAQ. The CDR3 is made up of 16 amino acids. The V and J ends lost 5 bases and 5 bases respectively, with 19 bases between them.

V usage is TRBV28 and J usage is TRBJ2-1; no firm D call. The length of the CDR3 is 14 residues. Germline V gives CDR1 MDHEN, CDR2 SYDVKM. The V gene lost 3 bases and the J gene lost 8 bases, with 14 bases spanning the gap. CDR3 residues: CASSLGRSFYEQFF. Here the CDR3 DNA reads TGTGCCAGCAGTTTGGGTCGGAGTTTCTATGAGCAGTTCTTC.

J is TRBJ2-3 and V is TRBV19; tentatively, D is TRBD2 (5 bases). The CDR3 contains 15 residues. V was cut by 3 bases and J by 2 bases, with 12 bases left in between. CDR1 is LNHDA and CDR2 is SQIVND in the germline V gene (reference sequence). The CDR3: CASSMVGLYTDTQYF. The CDR3, as DNA: TGTGCCAGTAGTATGGTCGGACTGTACACAGATACGCAGTATTTT. Full variable domain (outside the CDR3, taken from reference TRBV19 and TRBJ2-3): DGGITQSPKYLFRKEGQNVTLSCEQNLNHDAMYWYRQDPGQGLRLIYYSQIVNDFQKGDIAEGYSVSREKKESFPLTVTSAQKNPTAFYLCASSMVGLYTDTQYFGPGTRLTVL.

The gene calls are TRBV30 and TRBJ1-3; D is possibly TRBD1 (6 bases). CDR1 is GTSNPN, CDR2 SVGIG, per germline (reference sequence). V was shortened by 2 bases and J by 0 bases, with 20 bases between the two germline ends. The CDR3 runs 18 residues. CDR3: CAWSRDRTPSISGNTIYF. The CDR3, as DNA: TGTGCCTGGAGTCGAGACAGGACTCCCTCCATCTCTGGAAACACCATATATTTT.

This clone was detected a few times. This sequence joins TRBV19 and TRBJ2-7; TRBD2 matches at 9 bases. In germline, CDR1 is LNHDA, CDR2 SQIVND (reference sequence). The V segment lost 5 bases and the J segment 4 bases; nucleotides outside the gene matches: 9. There are 15 residues in the CDR3. CDR3 nucleotides: TGTGCCAGTAGTTATTTTGGCGGGAGGGGTTACGAGCAGTACTTC. This codes for CASSYFGGRGYEQYF.

The genes are TRBV7-8 and TRBJ2-1; TRBD2 might be the D (6 bases). Germline assignment: CDR1 SGHVS and CDR2 FQNEAQ. The V end was cut by 3 bases, the J end by 6 bases, with 12 bases between. The CDR3 runs 14 residues. The CDR3, as DNA: TGTGCCAGCAGCTTGGACCCCGGGGGCAATGAGCAGTTCTTC. Translation gives CASSLDPGGNEQFF.

This clone was seen once. V gene TRBV7-3 combines with J gene TRBJ1-2, with TRBD1 matching over 11 bases. CDR3 length: 14 residues. The V gene's germline CDR1 is SGHTA and CDR2 FQGTGA. V gave up 4 bases and J gave up 5 bases; unmatched junction bases: 3. The CDR3 nucleotides read TGTGCCAGCAGCTGGGGGACAGGGGGTTATGGCTACACCTTC. Translated, it gives CASSWGTGGYGYTF.

The chain links TRBV6-5 to TRBJ2-3; D is unresolved. V lost 0 bases, J lost 3 bases, and 10 bases lay in between. CDR1 is MNHEY, CDR2 SVGAGI, per germline. This CDR3 is 15 amino acids long. CDR3 bases: TGTGCCAGCAGTTACTCGATGTCTAGTACAGATACGCAGTATTTT. Protein product: CASSYSMSSTDTQYF.

The chain uses TRBV7-8 and TRBJ2-1; D is perhaps TRBD2 (5 bases). The length of the CDR3 is 14 residues. Germline V gene lookup returns CDR1 SGHVS and CDR2 FQNEAQ. V was pared by 7 bases and J by 3 bases, with 13 bases between. The CDR3 loop is CASTSSEGYNEQFF. CDR3 in DNA: TGTGCCAGCACCTCGAGTGAGGGCTACAATGAGCAGTTCTTC.

This chain connects TRBV10-3 to TRBJ2-7; D remains unclear. V was shortened by 0 bases and J by 3 bases, with 6 bases between the two germline ends. Germline V gives CDR1 ENHRY, CDR2 SYGVKD. The CDR3 runs to 13 residues. The CDR3 reads CAISESTDYEQYF. In DNA, the CDR3 is TGTGCCATCAGTGAGTCGACCGACTACGAGCAGTACTTC.

This clone was counted between two and nine times. Other DNA sequences within the sample encode an identical CDR3. V and J are TRBV30 and TRBJ2-7; no clear D gene. Trimming took off 2 bases at V and 2 bases at J, with 4 bases between the two ends. The CDR3 length is 11 residues. Germline V CDR1 and CDR2: GTSNPN, SVGIG (reference sequence). The CDR3 is CAWSSAYEQYF. The CDR3 nucleotides are TGTGCCTGGAGTTCGGCCTACGAGCAGTACTTC.

The rearrangement uses TRBV5-6 and TRBJ2-1; D remains unclear. Germline V lookup: CDR1 SGHDT, CDR2 YYEEEE. The CDR3 runs to 12 residues. V gave up 2 bases and J gave up 6 bases, with 6 bases separating them. Here the CDR3 DNA reads TGTGCCAGCAGCTTAGTCAGCAATGAGCAGTTCTTC. Translation gives CASSLVSNEQFF.

This chain joins TRBV15 and TRBJ2-1; no firm D call. The CDR3 has 13 residues. Germline-derived CDR1 and CDR2 are LNHNV and YYDKDF (reference sequence). V was clipped by 1 base and J by 7 bases, with 8 bases between them. The CDR3 DNA follows: TGTGCCACCAGCAGAGTCTCTGGGAATGAGCAGTTCTTC. The encoded protein is CATSRVSGNEQFF.

This clone was detected a few times. This chain joins TRBV6-5 and TRBJ2-7, with TRBD2 identical over 15 bases. The V and J ends lost 3 bases and 3 bases, in that order; junction bases with no gene match: 3. Germline lookup yields CDR1 MNHEY and CDR2 SVGAGI. The CDR3 runs 16 residues. The CDR3 DNA sequence: TGTGCCAGCAGTTATGCGGGACTAGCGGGAGGCTACGAGCAGTACTTC. It specifies CASSYAGLAGGYEQYF.

Note on this clone: This sample also contains other DNA sequences that code for the same CDR3. The gene calls are TRBV7-9 and TRBJ2-7; no firm D call. The CDR3 covers 11 residues. The V end was cut by 4 bases, the J end by 3 bases, with 4 bases between. CDR1 is SEHNR, CDR2 FQNEAQ, per germline (reference sequence). Here the CDR3 reads CASSSYYEQYF. Written as DNA, the CDR3 is TGTGCCAGCAGCTCGTACTACGAGCAGTACTTC.

DNA for the CDR3: TGTGCCAGCAGCGGACAGGGAACCTACGAGCAGTACTTC. Protein sequence: CASSGQGTYEQYF. The chain recombines TRBV27 with TRBJ2-7, with 8 bases identical to TRBD1. V gave up 6 bases and J gave up 2 bases; unmatched junction bases: 3. Per the germline V gene, CDR1 is MNHEY and CDR2 is SMNVEV (reference sequence). The CDR3 is made up of 13 amino acids.

This chain connects TRBV5-1 to TRBJ2-1; 9 bases align to TRBD2. This CDR3 region has 17 residues. V lost 1 base and J lost 4; bases outside the gene matches: 9. CDR1 and CDR2 from the germline V gene are SGHRS and YFSETQ. The CDR3 DNA sequence: TGCGCCAGCAGCTTGTTGAGGCTAGCGGGACTTTACAATGAGCAGTTCTTC. It codes for CASSLLRLAGLYNEQFF.